The 13 T cell receptor beta chains given below trace back to one sample, sequenced in a study of blood T cell repertoires in COVID-19. Sequencing used immunoSEQ multiplex PCR; TCRdb keeps in-frame clones, though not all of them. The sample holds 380,000 or so clones, more than 80% seen once. Sequencing used peripheral blood. These receptor sequences come from a man aged 40-49 years with acute or convalescent COVID-19.

The chain combines TRBV3-1 (or the pseudogene TRBV3-2) with TRBJ1-4, with 10 bases matching TRBD1. The V segment lost 4 bases and the J segment 6 bases; nucleotides outside the gene matches: 14. The CDR3 totals 18 residues. Per germline, CDR1 LGHDT and CDR2 YNNKEL (reference sequence). The CDR3, as DNA: TGTGCCAGCAGCCGCTCCGGGACAGGGGATATTTTGTATGAAAAACTGTTTTTT. Amino acids: CASSRSGTGDILYEKLFF.

As to this clone: Other DNA sequences in this sample translate to the same CDR3. The rearrangement uses TRBV19 and TRBJ2-7; no firm D call. Looked up from germline, CDR1 is LNHDA and CDR2 is SQIVND (reference sequence). The germline V and J ends were trimmed by 1 base and 1 base, with 8 bases remaining between them. The CDR3 covers 14 residues. The CDR3 protein is CASSIGRGSYEQYF. CDR3 nucleotides: TGTGCCAGTAGTATAGGTAGAGGATCCTACGAGCAGTACTTC.

This chain connects TRBV6-2 or TRBV6-3 to TRBJ2-7; 12 bases are a match to TRBD2. The CDR3 consists of 16 residues. From germline, CDR1 is MNHEY and CDR2 SVGEGT. The V and J ends lost 2 bases and 2 bases, in that order; junction bases with no gene match: 4. The CDR3 DNA reads TGTGCCAGCAGTTACGCAACTAGCGGGGGGACCTACGAGCAGTACTTC. Its protein product is CASSYATSGGTYEQYF.

This rearrangement joins TRBV28 to TRBJ1-5; 8 nucleotides agree with TRBD1. Germline V lookup: CDR1 MDHEN, CDR2 SYDVKM. V lost 5 bases to trimming and J lost 0 bases; unmatched junction nucleotides: 18. The CDR3 consists of 20 residues. The CDR3 sequence is CASSRFNLRTGNSSNQPQHF. For the CDR3, the DNA is TGTGCCAGCAGTCGCTTTAACCTACGGACAGGGAATAGTAGCAATCAGCCCCAGCATTTT.

The chain combines TRBV13 with TRBJ1-3; 10 positions match TRBD1. Germline V CDR1 and CDR2: PRHDT, FYEKMQ (reference sequence). The CDR3 covers 18 residues. V gave up 4 bases and J gave up 4 bases; unmatched junction bases: 13. CDR3 in DNA: TGTGCCAGCAGCTCCAGAAATTTGACAGGGGGCGACGGAAACACCATATATTTT. Protein sequence: CASSSRNLTGGDGNTIYF.

V is TRBV7-2 and J is TRBJ1-1; weak D call: TRBD1 (5 bases). CDR3 length equals 16 residues. The germline V gene encodes CDR1 SGHTA and CDR2 FQGNSA. V lost 0 bases and J lost 3, with 14 bases in between. CDR3: CASSLAGVGGDTEAFF. The CDR3 bases are TGTGCCAGCAGCTTAGCAGGTGTTGGAGGGGACACTGAAGCTTTCTTT.

V usage is TRBV6-6 and J usage is TRBJ1-2; tentatively, D is TRBD1 (5 bases). CDR3 length: 15 residues. Germline CDR1 reads MNHNY; CDR2 reads SVGAGI (reference sequence). Trimming pared 5 bases from V and 3 bases from J, leaving 16 bases between. The CDR3: CASSAGEKAYYGYTF. As DNA, the CDR3 is TGTGCCAGCAGTGCGGGGGAAAAAGCCTACTATGGCTACACCTTC.

The chain has TRBV3-1 (or the pseudogene TRBV3-2) and TRBJ1-4; perhaps TRBD1 as D (5 bases). The CDR3 contains 17 residues. Per germline, CDR1 LGHDT and CDR2 YNNKEL (reference sequence). Deletions cut 6 bases from V and 10 bases from J, with 27 bases between. The CDR3 sequence: CASSPTMTFGGGGKLFF. CDR3 bases: TGTGCCAGCAGTCCTACGATGACATTCGGGGGAGGAGGAAAACTGTTTTTT.

The chain is built from TRBV9 and TRBJ1-1; 7 positions agree with TRBD1. Per germline, CDR1 SGDLS and CDR2 YYNGEE. V was pared by 2 bases and J by 5 bases, with 9 bases of the junction left unmatched. This CDR3 has 15 residues. In DNA, the CDR3 is TGTGCCAGCAGCGTCGAGGGGGCCCGAGGAACTGAAGCTTTCTTT. Protein: CASSVEGARGTEAFF. The full variable domain, its missing parts supplied by reference TRBV9 and TRBJ1-1, is DSGVTQTPKHLITATGQRVTLRCSPRSGDLSVYWYQQSLDQGLQFLIQYYNGEERAKGNILERFSAQQFPDLHSELNLSSLELGDSALYFCASSVEGARGTEAFFGQGTRLTVV.

The V call is TRBV10-3, the J call TRBJ2-7, with D possibly matching TRBD2 (5 bases). V was cut by 3 bases and J by 7 bases, with 13 bases left in between. The CDR3 runs 13 residues. Germline V gene lookup returns CDR1 ENHRY and CDR2 SYGVKD. This chain's CDR3 is CAISDPEGGEQYF. In nucleotides, the CDR3 is TGTGCCATCAGTGACCCCGAGGGCGGGGAGCAGTACTTC.

The V call is TRBV30, the J call TRBJ2-1; TRBD1 is a possible D gene (7 bases). Trimming pared 5 bases from V and 10 bases from J, leaving 12 bases between. This CDR3 region has 11 residues. Germline V gives CDR1 GTSNPN, CDR2 SVGIG (reference sequence). The CDR3 region is CAWFGGGEQFF. Written as DNA, the CDR3 is TGTGCCTGGTTCGGAGGGGGCGAGCAGTTCTTC.

The rearrangement links TRBV9 to TRBJ1-2; D perhaps matches TRBD1 (5 bases). V shed 6 bases and J shed 4 bases, with 13 bases lying between them. The CDR3 consists of 13 residues. Germline lookup yields CDR1 SGDLS and CDR2 YYNGEE. The CDR3 DNA follows: TGTGCCAGCAACTCGCCCGGGGGCTATGGCTACACCTTC. This sequence encodes CASNSPGGYGYTF.

This chain links TRBV5-1 with TRBJ1-4; 10 nucleotides line up with TRBD1. After removal of 4 bases from V and 5 bases from J, the junction contained 8 bases not matched to a gene. Germline lookup yields CDR1 SGHRS and CDR2 YFSETQ. CDR3 length: 16 residues. The CDR3 loop reads CASSLGQGWLNEKLFF. The CDR3, as DNA: TGCGCCAGCAGCCTGGGACAGGGGTGGCTAAATGAAAAACTGTTTTTT.